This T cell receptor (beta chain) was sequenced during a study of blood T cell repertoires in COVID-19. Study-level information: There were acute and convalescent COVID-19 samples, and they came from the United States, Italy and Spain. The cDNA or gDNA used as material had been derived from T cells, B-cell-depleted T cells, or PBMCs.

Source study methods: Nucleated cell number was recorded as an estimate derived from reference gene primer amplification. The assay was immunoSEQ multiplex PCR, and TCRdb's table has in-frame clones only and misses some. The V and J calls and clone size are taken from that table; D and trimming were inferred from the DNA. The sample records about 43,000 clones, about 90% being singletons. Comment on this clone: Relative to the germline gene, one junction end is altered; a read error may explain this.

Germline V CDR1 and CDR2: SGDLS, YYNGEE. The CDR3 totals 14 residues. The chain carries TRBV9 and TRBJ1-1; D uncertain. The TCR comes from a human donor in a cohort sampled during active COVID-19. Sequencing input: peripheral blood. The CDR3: CASSVGGLKTEAFF. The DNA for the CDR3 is TGTGCCAGCAGCGTAGGCGGTTTGAAGACTGAAGCTTTCTTT.